Sequencing of this T cell receptor beta chain was carried out in a study of blood T cell repertoires in COVID-19. The wider study: Spain, Italy and the United States supplied samples that represented acute and convalescent COVID-19. T cells, B-cell-depleted T cells, or PBMCs provided the cDNA or gDNA that served as material.

Per the original data handling: Nucleated cell counts were estimated from reference gene primer amplification. Sequencing was performed with immunoSEQ multiplex PCR; in TCRdb, only in-frame clones are kept and a portion is missing. D and trimming were read from the DNA, whereas the V and J calls and clone size are those reported in that table. The sample has about 190,000 clones; approximately 90% are singletons. This clone was detected only once. The CDR3 spans 12 residues. Trimming left V 5 bases short and J 1 base short, with 5 bases between. CDR1 and CDR2 from the germline V gene are MNHEY and SVGAGI.

The sequenced material came from peripheral blood. This TCR was recovered from a man between 25 and 39 years old with acute or convalescent COVID-19. V and J are TRBV6-5 and TRBJ1-2; D call uncertain. CDR3 region: CASSQNNYGYTF. Written as DNA, the CDR3 is TGTGCCAGCAGTCAGAATAACTATGGCTACACCTTC.